The entry below describes one T cell receptor (beta chain). This clonotype was observed a handful of times. This clone's antigen is unknown. No base-level quality is on record; no much larger clone is a single base apart. Libraries came from PCR. The instrument given in TCRdb is Illumina HiSeq 2500. Unique molecular identifiers were incorporated into TCR beta cDNA libraries to reduce PCR and sequencing biases. Some 500,000 cDNA molecules were obtained per 1 to 10 million input T cells, so each molecule approximated one T cell. The patient libraries were prepared and sequenced with the same protocol used for the earlier healthy control dataset. Samples belonging to the same batch were prepared together, multiplexed and sequenced on a shared HiSeq lane. As for the authors' bioinformatics: MIGEC was used to process the raw barcoded reads, and molecular identifier groups with only a single read were discarded before consensus assembly and CDR3 extraction. VDJtools was used for post-analysis of the clonotype tables, with diversity normalized by down-sampling every dataset to the smallest sample size. In repertoire overlap clustering, CDR3 amino acid sequences, but not nucleotide sequences, were matched to correct batch-related cross-sample contamination. TCRdb redid the processing of the public reads, applying fastp at Q25 and MiXCR, and retained in-frame beta chains. For every CDR3 protein sequence, its rows merge into one entry that carries the most common genes and DNA. TCRdb, not the original authors, processed these V and J calls. The sample includes approximately 730,000 distinct CDR3 sequences, with 25% to 30% observed a single time. The ten largest clones capture around 0.6% of the sample.

The data originate from a study of post-analysis software for immune sequencing data (dated by TCRdb to between 2015 and 2016). About the full investigation: Disease courses on record covered relapsing-remitting, secondary progressive and progressive-relapsing multiple sclerosis, though some patients had no subtype annotation. The multiple sclerosis patient repertoires were compared with around ten previously published healthy control repertoires from donors aged about 6 to 28 years. A subset of samples was prepared in parallel using single-end sample barcoding, then pooled and co-amplified after Illumina adapter ligation.

V lost 3 bases and J lost 2 bases; the stretch between them is 8 bases long. The CDR3 contains 13 residues, cysteine and phenylalanine counted. Only the CDR3 DNA stays, 39 bases, in frame from base 1. The study at large found these results: Significantly lower normalized Chao1 diversity was found in multiple sclerosis patients than in controls, suggesting substantial peripheral T-cell clonal expansion. The multiple sclerosis patient group was slightly younger than the control group. Significantly higher frequencies in patients than in controls were found for five TRBV segments, including TRBV5-6, TRBV5-1 and TRBV20-1. Direct clustering with F measure showed strong co-clustering of samples prepared in the same batch, prompting a batch-effect correction.

To demonstrate the VDJtools post-analysis software, the study profiled TCR beta repertoires from the peripheral blood of under 15 young patients with multiple sclerosis. The multiple sclerosis patients were children and adolescents ranging in age from roughly 6 to 16 years. The source material was blood. The origin of this receptor is a girl between 10 and 17 years old with multiple sclerosis. This sequence uses TRBV12-3 or TRBV12-4 and TRBJ2-7; the D region possibly corresponds to TRBD1 (5 bases align). CDR3 sequence: CASSFGAAYEQYF. In nucleotides, the sequence is TGTGCCAGCAGTTTTGGGGCAGCCTACGAGCAGTACTTC.